This TCR beta chain appears in the sequencing data of a study of CD8 T cells in Susac syndrome. V dropped 3 bases and J dropped 7 bases, with 16 bases sitting between them. The CDR3 covers 14 residues. CDR1 is DFQATT, CDR2 SNEGSKA, per germline (reference sequence). Controls were drawn from healthy donors and were matched for age and sex. RNA in amounts of about 0.45 to 1 ug was reverse transcribed with random hexamers. MiXCR, run by TCRdb on the immunoSEQ multiplex PCR reads, gives a single entry per CDR3 protein. The sample includes about 200,000 distinct CDR3 sequences, roughly 94% seen only once; the top ten take approximately 0.1%.

This chain links TRBV20-1 with TRBJ2-1; the D gene is possibly TRBD2 (5 bases). The sequence was obtained from a human donor in good health. Material: CD4+ T cells from PBMCs. CDR3 DNA: TGCAGTGCTAGTTCGGCTAGCCCCCTAAATGAGCAGTTCTTC. It specifies CSASSASPLNEQFF.